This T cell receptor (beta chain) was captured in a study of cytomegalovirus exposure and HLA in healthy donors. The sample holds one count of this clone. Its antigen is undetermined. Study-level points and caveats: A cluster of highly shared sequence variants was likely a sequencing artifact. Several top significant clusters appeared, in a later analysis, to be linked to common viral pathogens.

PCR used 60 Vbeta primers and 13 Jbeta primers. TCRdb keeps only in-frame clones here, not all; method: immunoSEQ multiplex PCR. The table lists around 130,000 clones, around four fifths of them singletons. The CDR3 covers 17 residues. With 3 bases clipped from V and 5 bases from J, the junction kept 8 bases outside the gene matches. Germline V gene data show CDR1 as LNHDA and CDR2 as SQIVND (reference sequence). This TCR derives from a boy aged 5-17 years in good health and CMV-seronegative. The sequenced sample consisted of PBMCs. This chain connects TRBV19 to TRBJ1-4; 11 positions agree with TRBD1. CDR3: CASSIGQGASINEKLFF. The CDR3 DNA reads TGTGCCAGTAGTATCGGACAGGGGGCGAGTATAAATGAAAAACTGTTTTTT.